This T cell receptor beta chain is drawn from a study of blood T cell repertoires in COVID-19 (TCRdb year 2020). Background on the whole study: Samples from collaborators originated in the United States, Italy and Spain and spanned both the acute and convalescent phases of COVID-19. Samples were obtained from the ongoing ImmuneRACE study (first 160 participants) and from approximately 1,200 subjects provided by 6 global collaborators. Sample metadata almost always included a de-identified subject ID, COVID-19 status, age in years and sex. Subjects who had been exposed to COVID-19, were actively infected with it, or had recovered from it provided the deeply sampled blood TCRbeta repertoires that made up the dataset. The prospective study material was composed of cDNA or gDNA derived from T cells, B-cell-depleted T cells, or PBMCs. A freely available public database, intended as a resource for researchers studying the immune response to SARS-CoV-2, is where the repertoires were released. Where available, HLA class I and class II types were obtained from metadata supplied by the sample provider rather than from assay-based typing. The investigation overall reported the following: How much clinical and demographic metadata was included differed by source and by participant, and the metadata was provided uncurated.

The collaborating institutions used their own protocols to collect whole blood in K2EDTA tubes. For TCRbeta analysis, collaborator samples were shipped as frozen whole blood, as isolated PBMCs, or as DNA extracted from either sample type. Per the germline V gene (reference sequence), LNHDA is the CDR1 and SQIVND is the CDR2. Its CDR3 holds 13 amino acids, cysteine through phenylalanine. Only the CDR3 portion is preserved as DNA: 39 bases, with reading frame beginning at the first base. Deletion took 5 bases off V and 6 bases off J, with a span of 11 bases between the germline ends. With respect to this clone: Its cognate antigen has yet to be identified. Per-base quality was not reported, and no clone a single base away is much larger than it.

TCRbeta CDR3 regions were amplified from genomic DNA by means of the immunoSEQ Assay, a bias-controlled multiplex PCR. The source study handled its data this way. Within the assay, amplification of reference gene primers was used to estimate how many nucleated cells each sample contained. To quantify the absolute abundance of each unique TCRbeta CDR3 rearrangement, sequence reads were collapsed and filtered. Productive Simpson clonality was computed per sample as the square root of Simpson's diversity index over productive rearrangements. In its TCRdb copy, this immuneACCESS table keeps in-frame sequences only and misses some clones. Where compared with another copy, unresolved V genes explain less than half of these, and the others have no known cause. That table supplies the V and J calls and clone size; D and trimming were determined from the DNA. For this sample there are approximately 190,000 clones; roughly 91% appear just once. The ten largest clones capture under 6.5% of the sample.

The sample was peripheral blood. The chain is assembled from TRBV19 and TRBJ1-5, and perhaps TRBD1 as D gene, on 5 matching bases. This clonotype was sampled from a man between 35 and 55 years old with active or convalescent COVID-19. The DNA reads TGTGCCAGTAGTCTAAGGGGTGGTCAGCCCCAGCATTTT. This is translated as CASSLRGGQPQHF.